This T cell receptor (beta chain) was identified during a study of cytomegalovirus exposure and HLA in healthy donors. The protocol was immunoSEQ multiplex PCR, while the TCRdb copy is restricted to in-frame clones and leaves out a portion. The table shows 250,000 or so clones, with roughly 90% occurring only once. The germline CDR1 and CDR2 sequences are MGHRA and YSYEKL. V lost 5 bases and J 2 bases, leaving 12 bases between the germline ends. CDR3 size: 14 residues. The donors were members of the validation cohort comprising some 130 subjects, separate from the roughly 670-subject first cohort. Sequencing was done on a sample of PBMCs. The TCR originated in a man between 18 and 35 years old in good health and CMV-seropositive. The chain has TRBV4-1 and TRBJ2-5; D might be TRBD1 (5 bases). CDR3 region: CASSWGTIQETQYF. DNA of the CDR3: TGCGCCAGCAGCTGGGGCACAATTCAAGAGACCCAGTACTTC.